The present T cell receptor beta chain was sequenced within a study of T cell changes during pregnancy in multiple sclerosis. This clone was observed a few times. Profiling relied on immunoSEQ multiplex PCR, and the TCRdb table lists in-frame clones only, not all of them. The sample includes about 40,000 clones, approximately 94% seen only once; the top ten take over 0.95%. V lost 2 bases and J lost 6, with 7 bases in between. The CDR3 runs to 12 residues. CDR1 and CDR2 from the germline V gene are PRHDT and FYEKMQ (reference sequence). This receptor was taken from a female donor with multiple sclerosis, enrolled in a pregnancy study. The specimen was peripheral blood, collected before pregnancy. V is TRBV13 and J is TRBJ1-1; tentative D call: TRBD1 (5 bases). In nucleotides, the CDR3 is TGTGCCAGCAGCTTACAGGGCTCTGAAGCTTTCTTT. Translated, it gives CASSLQGSEAFF.